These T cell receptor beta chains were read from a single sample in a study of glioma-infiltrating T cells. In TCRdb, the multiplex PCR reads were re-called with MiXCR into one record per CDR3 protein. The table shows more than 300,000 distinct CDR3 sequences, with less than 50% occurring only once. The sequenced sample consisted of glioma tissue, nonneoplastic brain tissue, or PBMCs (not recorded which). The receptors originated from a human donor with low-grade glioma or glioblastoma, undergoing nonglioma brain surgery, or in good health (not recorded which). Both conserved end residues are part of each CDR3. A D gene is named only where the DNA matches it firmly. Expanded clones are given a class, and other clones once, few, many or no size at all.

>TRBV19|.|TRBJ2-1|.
CASTVTRGSYNEQFF
TGTGCCAGTACAGTAACAAGGGGCTCCTACAATGAGCAGTTCTTC
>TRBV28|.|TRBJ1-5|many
CASSPPEGMTNQPQHF
TGTGCCAGCAGTCCCCCGGAAGGGATGACCAATCAGCCCCAGCATTTT
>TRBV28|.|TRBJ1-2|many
CASTFSGLGYGYTF
TGTGCCAGCACCTTCTCGGGCTTGGGCTATGGCTACACCTTC
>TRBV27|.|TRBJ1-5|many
CASSSRAYQPQHF
TGTGCCAGCAGCTCCCGTGCGTATCAGCCCCAGCATTTT
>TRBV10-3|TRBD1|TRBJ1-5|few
CAISTGQGSQPQHF
TGTGCCATCAGCACGGGACAGGGGTCTCAGCCCCAGCATTTT
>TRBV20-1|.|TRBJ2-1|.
CSALNSYNEQFF
TGCAGTGCCCTCAACTCCTACAATGAGCAGTTCTTC
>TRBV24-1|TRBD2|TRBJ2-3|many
CATSAVAGRGTDTQYF
TGTGCCACCAGTGCAGTAGCGGGTCGGGGCACAGATACGCAGTATTTT
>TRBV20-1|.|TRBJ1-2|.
CSENTRNYGYTF
TGCAGTGAGAACACCCGAAACTATGGCTACACCTTC
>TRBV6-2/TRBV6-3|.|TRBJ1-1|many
CASSPNGVNTEAFF
TGTGCCAGCAGCCCAAATGGAGTGAACACTGAAGCTTTCTTT
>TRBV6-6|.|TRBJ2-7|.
CASSYSGGGTYEQYF
TGTGCCAGCAGTTACTCTGGGGGCGGAACTTACGAGCAGTACTTC
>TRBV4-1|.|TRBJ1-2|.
CASSQAKRGTYGYTF
TGCGCCAGCAGCCAAGCTAAGAGGGGGACCTATGGCTACACCTTC
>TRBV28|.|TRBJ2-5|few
CASSHPPWEGETQYF
TGTGCCAGCAGTCATCCACCGTGGGAAGGGGAGACCCAGTACTTC
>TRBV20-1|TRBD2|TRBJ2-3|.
CGARDGRGTDTQYF
TGCGGTGCTAGAGATGGGAGGGGTACAGATACGCAGTATTTT
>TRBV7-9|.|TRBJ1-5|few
CASSLAESHQPQHF
TGTGCCAGCAGCTTAGCGGAGTCTCATCAGCCCCAGCATTTT
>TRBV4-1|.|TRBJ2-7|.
CASSQEGRREQYF
TGCGCCAGCAGCCAAGAAGGCCGGCGGGAGCAGTACTTC
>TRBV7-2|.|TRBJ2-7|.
CASSPPMGGSPYEQYF
TGTGCCAGCAGCCCCCCAATGGGAGGCTCCCCTTACGAGCAGTACTTC
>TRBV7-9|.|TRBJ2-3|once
CASSWDTQYF
TGTGCCAGCAGCTGGGATACGCAGTATTTT
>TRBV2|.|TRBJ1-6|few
CASSDSFGNSPLHF
TGTGCCAGCAGTGATTCCTTTGGGAATTCACCCCTCCACTTT
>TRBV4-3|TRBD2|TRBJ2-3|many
CASSQGTSGRNTQYF
TGCGCCAGCAGCCAAGGAACTAGCGGAAGGAATACGCAGTATTTT
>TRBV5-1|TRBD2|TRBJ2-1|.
CASSTGLGPSYNEQFF
TGCGCCAGCAGCACCGGACTAGGCCCTTCCTACAATGAGCAGTTCTTC
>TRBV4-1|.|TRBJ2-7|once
CASSQADRVTDEQYF
TGCGCCAGCAGCCAAGCCGACCGCGTAACCGACGAGCAGTACTTC
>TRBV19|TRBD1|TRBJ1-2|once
CASKPGQGSNYGYTF
TGTGCCAGTAAACCGGGACAGGGCTCTAACTATGGCTACACCTTC
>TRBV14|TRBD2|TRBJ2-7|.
CASSPTVGGDYEQYF
TGTGCCAGCTCACCGACAGTGGGGGGGGACTACGAGCAGTACTTC
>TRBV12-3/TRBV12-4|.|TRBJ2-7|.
CASRYTNYEQYF
TGTGCCAGCAGGTACACAAACTACGAGCAGTACTTC
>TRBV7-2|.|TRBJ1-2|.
CASSPRTDYGYTF
TGTGCCAGCAGCCCTCGGACGGACTATGGCTACACCTTC
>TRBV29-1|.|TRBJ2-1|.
CSVDVGLHNEQFF
TGCAGCGTCGACGTCGGGTTGCACAATGAGCAGTTCTTC
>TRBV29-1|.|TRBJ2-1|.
CSVDKTGFF
TGCAGCGTTGACAAAACGGGGTTCTTC
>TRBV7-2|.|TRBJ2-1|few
CASSLAGLYGNEQFF
TGTGCCAGCAGCTTAGCCGGACTATATGGGAATGAGCAGTTCTTC
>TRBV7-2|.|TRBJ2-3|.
CASSPPIPLGTQYF
TGTGCCAGCAGCCCCCCTATCCCCCTTGGTACGCAGTATTTT
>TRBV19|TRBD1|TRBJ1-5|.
CASSIDPGQYTNQPQHF
TGTGCCAGTAGTATAGATCCGGGACAGTATACCAATCAGCCCCAGCATTTT
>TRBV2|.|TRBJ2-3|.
CASNLLAPGGTDTQYF
TGTGCCAGCAATTTACTAGCTCCAGGGGGCACAGATACGCAGTATTTT
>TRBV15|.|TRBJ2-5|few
CATSRGTAQETQYF
TGTGCCACCAGCAGAGGGACAGCCCAGGAGACCCAGTACTTC
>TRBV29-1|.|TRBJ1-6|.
CSVRTGQWDSPLHF
TGCAGCGTACGGACCGGGCAGTGGGATTCACCCCTCCACTTT
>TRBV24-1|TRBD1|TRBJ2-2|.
CAIGLDRGSAGELFF
TGTGCCATCGGACTCGACAGGGGGAGCGCCGGGGAGCTGTTTTTT
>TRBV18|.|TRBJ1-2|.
CASSPRADSPHGYTF
TGTGCCAGCTCGCCCCGGGCGGACAGTCCGCATGGCTACACCTTC